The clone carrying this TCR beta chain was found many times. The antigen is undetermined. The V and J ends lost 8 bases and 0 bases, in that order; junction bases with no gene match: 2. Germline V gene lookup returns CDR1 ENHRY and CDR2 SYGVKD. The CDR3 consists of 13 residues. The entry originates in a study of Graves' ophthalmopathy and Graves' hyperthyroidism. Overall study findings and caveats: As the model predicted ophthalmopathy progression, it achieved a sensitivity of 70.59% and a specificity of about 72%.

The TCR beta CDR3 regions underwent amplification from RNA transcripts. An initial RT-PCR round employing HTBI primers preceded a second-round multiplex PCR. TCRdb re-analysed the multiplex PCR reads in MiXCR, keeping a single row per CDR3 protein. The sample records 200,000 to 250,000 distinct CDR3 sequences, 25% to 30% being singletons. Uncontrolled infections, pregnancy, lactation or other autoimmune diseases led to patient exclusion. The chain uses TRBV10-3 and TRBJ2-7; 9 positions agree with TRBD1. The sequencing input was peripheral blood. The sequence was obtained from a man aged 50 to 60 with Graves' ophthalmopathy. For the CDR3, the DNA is TGTGCCATCCGGGACAGGGACTCCTACGAGCAGTACTTC. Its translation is CAIRDRDSYEQYF.